The clone carrying this TCR beta chain was seen repeatedly, ten times or more. Amplification yielded TCR beta CDR3 regions, with RNA transcripts as the source. Initially, a first-round RT-PCR of the TCR CDR3 employed the HTBI primer set. One entry per CDR3 protein, called by TCRdb with MiXCR from the multiplex PCR reads. Of a few hundred thousand distinct CDR3 sequences in the sample, roughly 22% were seen once. The data were obtained in a study of T cells in Graves' hyperthyroidism and ophthalmopathy. Trimming pared 3 bases from V and 5 bases from J, leaving 10 bases between. The CDR3 loop spans 13 amino acids. CDR1 and CDR2 (germline): MDHEN, SYDVKM.

The origin of this receptor is a woman between 70 and 85 years old with Graves' ophthalmopathy. V gene TRBV28 combines with J gene TRBJ2-5; D uncertain. The sequenced sample was blood. The CDR3: CASSLVGWETQYF. CDR3 nucleotides: TGTGCCAGCAGTTTGGTCGGGTGGGAGACCCAGTACTTC.